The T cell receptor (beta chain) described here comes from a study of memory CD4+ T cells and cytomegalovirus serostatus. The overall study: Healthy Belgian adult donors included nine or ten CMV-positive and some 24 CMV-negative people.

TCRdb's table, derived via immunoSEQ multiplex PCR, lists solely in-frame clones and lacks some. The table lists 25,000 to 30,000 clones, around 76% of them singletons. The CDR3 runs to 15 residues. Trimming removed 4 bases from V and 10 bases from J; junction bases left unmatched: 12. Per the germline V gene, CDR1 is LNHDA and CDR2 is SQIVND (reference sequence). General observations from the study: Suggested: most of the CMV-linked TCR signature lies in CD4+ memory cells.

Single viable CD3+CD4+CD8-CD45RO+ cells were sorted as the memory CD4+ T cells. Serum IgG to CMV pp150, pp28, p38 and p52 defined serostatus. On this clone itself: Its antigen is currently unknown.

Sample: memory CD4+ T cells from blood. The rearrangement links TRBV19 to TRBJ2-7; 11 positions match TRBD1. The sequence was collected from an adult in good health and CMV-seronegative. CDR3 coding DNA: TGTGCCAGTAGTAACCCCCGGGGGACAGGGGGGAAACAGTACTTC. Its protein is CASSNPRGTGGKQYF.